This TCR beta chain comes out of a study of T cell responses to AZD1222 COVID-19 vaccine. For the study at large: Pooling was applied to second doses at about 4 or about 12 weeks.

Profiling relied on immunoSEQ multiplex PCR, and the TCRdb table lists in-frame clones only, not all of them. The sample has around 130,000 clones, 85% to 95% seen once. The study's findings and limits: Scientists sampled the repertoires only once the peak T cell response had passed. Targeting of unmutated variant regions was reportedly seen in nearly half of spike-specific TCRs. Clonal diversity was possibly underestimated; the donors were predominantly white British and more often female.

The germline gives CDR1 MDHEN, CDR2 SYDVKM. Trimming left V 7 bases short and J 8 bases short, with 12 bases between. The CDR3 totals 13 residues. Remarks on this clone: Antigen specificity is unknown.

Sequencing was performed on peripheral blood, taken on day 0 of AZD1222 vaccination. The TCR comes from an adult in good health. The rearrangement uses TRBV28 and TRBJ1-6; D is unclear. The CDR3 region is CASTPLGYSPLHF. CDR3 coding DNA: TGTGCCAGCACCCCCTTAGGGTATTCACCCCTCCACTTT.